This T cell receptor (beta chain) comes out of a study of T-cell reconstitution after alpha-beta-depleted transplantation in children. For TCRbeta, the library was prepared with unique molecular identifiers. One entry per CDR3 protein results from TCRdb running MiXCR on the PCR reads. The sample has 250,000 to 350,000 distinct CDR3 sequences, nearly 10% seen once. Germline lookup yields CDR1 SGHVS and CDR2 FQNEAQ. CDR3 size: 15 residues. V was pared by 0 bases and J by 5 bases, with 11 bases between. This clonotype was seen many times. The sequence was obtained from a human donor who donated a stem cell graft to a child with SCID. The sequenced sample was PBMCs from the stem cell graft donor, obtained from the stem cell graft. The chain links TRBV7-8 to TRBJ1-5; tentatively, D is TRBD1 (6 bases). The CDR3 reads CASSLATGGHQPQHF. The CDR3 DNA reads TGTGCCAGCAGCTTAGCGACGGGGGGCCATCAGCCCCAGCATTTT.